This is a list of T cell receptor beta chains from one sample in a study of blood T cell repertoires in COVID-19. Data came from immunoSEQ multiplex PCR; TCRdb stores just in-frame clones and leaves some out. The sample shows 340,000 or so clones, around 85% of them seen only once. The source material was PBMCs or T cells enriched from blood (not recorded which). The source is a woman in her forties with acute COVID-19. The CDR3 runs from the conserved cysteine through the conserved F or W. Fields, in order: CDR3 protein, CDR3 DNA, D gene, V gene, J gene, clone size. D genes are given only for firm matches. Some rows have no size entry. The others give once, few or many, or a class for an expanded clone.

cdr3_aa: CANLPQGTHSPLHF
cdr3_nt: TGTGCCAATTTACCACAGGGGACCCATTCACCCCTCCACTTT
d_call: TRBD1
v_call: TRBV2
j_call: TRBJ1-6
clone_size: -

cdr3_aa: CASTRGQGAFYGYTF
cdr3_nt: TGTGCCAGCACCCGGGGACAGGGGGCTTTCTATGGCTACACCTTC
d_call: TRBD1
v_call: TRBV5-6
j_call: TRBJ1-2
clone_size: once

cdr3_aa: CAISESASDIPLSEQYF
cdr3_nt: TGTGCCATCAGTGAGTCGGCTAGCGATATTCCCTTGAGCGAGCAGTACTTC
d_call: -
v_call: TRBV10-3
j_call: TRBJ2-7
clone_size: -

cdr3_aa: CASSPGQGYNSPLHF
cdr3_nt: TGTGCCAGCAGCCCCGGACAGGGCTATAATTCACCCCTCCACTTT
d_call: TRBD1
v_call: TRBV7-8
j_call: TRBJ1-6
clone_size: few

cdr3_aa: CASSRGLQNTIYF
cdr3_nt: TGTGCCAGCAGCAGGGGACTCCAAAACACCATATATTTT
d_call: -
v_call: TRBV5-6
j_call: TRBJ1-3
clone_size: -

cdr3_aa: CASSVTSGSYNEQFF
cdr3_nt: TGTGCCAGCAGCGTCACCAGCGGGAGTTACAATGAGCAGTTCTTC
d_call: TRBD2
v_call: TRBV9
j_call: TRBJ2-1
clone_size: -

cdr3_aa: CASLAGGGTQYF
cdr3_nt: TGTGCCAGCCTAGCGGGGGGCGGTACGCAGTATTTT
d_call: TRBD2
v_call: TRBV3-1/TRBV3-2
j_call: TRBJ2-3
clone_size: -

cdr3_aa: CASSLMLGGGGETQYF
cdr3_nt: TGTGCCAGCAGCTTAATGTTGGGGGGAGGGGGAGAGACCCAGTACTTC
d_call: -
v_call: TRBV7-2
j_call: TRBJ2-5
clone_size: -

cdr3_aa: CASSQGRGSSYEQYF
cdr3_nt: TGCGCCAGCAGCCAAGGGAGAGGGAGCTCCTACGAGCAGTACTTC
d_call: -
v_call: TRBV4-3
j_call: TRBJ2-7
clone_size: once

cdr3_aa: CASSLEGVEGNTIYF
cdr3_nt: TGTGCCAGCAGCTTGGAGGGAGTGGAAGGAAACACCATATATTTT
d_call: -
v_call: TRBV5-5
j_call: TRBJ1-3
clone_size: once

cdr3_aa: CSVSQLAGGTDTQYF
cdr3_nt: TGCAGCGTTTCCCAATTGGCGGGGGGCACAGATACGCAGTATTTT
d_call: TRBD2
v_call: TRBV29-1
j_call: TRBJ2-3
clone_size: -

cdr3_aa: CASSRTVQNTEAFF
cdr3_nt: TGTGCCAGCAGTCGGACAGTCCAGAACACTGAAGCTTTCTTT
d_call: -
v_call: TRBV3-1/TRBV3-2
j_call: TRBJ1-1
clone_size: -

cdr3_aa: CASSLVLAGRGKYF
cdr3_nt: TGCGCCAGCAGCTTGGTCCTAGCGGGCAGGGGCAAGTACTTC
d_call: TRBD2
v_call: TRBV5-1
j_call: TRBJ2-5
clone_size: -

cdr3_aa: CASSPSGGSSYNEQFF
cdr3_nt: TGTGCCAGCAGCCCAAGCGGGGGGAGCTCCTACAATGAGCAGTTCTTC
d_call: TRBD2
v_call: TRBV28
j_call: TRBJ2-1
clone_size: -

cdr3_aa: CASSSRGDIDRINGYTF
cdr3_nt: TGCGCCAGCAGCTCCCGTGGGGATATAGACAGGATAAATGGCTACACCTTC
d_call: -
v_call: TRBV5-1
j_call: TRBJ1-2
clone_size: -

cdr3_aa: CASTRQLSSGNTIYF
cdr3_nt: TGTGCCAGCACTCGACAGCTAAGCTCTGGAAACACCATATATTTT
d_call: -
v_call: TRBV6-5
j_call: TRBJ1-3
clone_size: -

cdr3_aa: CASRFDRASTGELFF
cdr3_nt: TGTGCCAGCAGATTTGACAGGGCGAGCACCGGGGAGCTGTTTTTT
d_call: TRBD1
v_call: TRBV7-2
j_call: TRBJ2-2
clone_size: -

cdr3_aa: CASSFQAGSYNEQFF
cdr3_nt: TGTGCCAGCAGCTTTCAAGCGGGATCCTACAATGAGCAGTTCTTC
d_call: TRBD2
v_call: TRBV11-2
j_call: TRBJ2-1
clone_size: few

cdr3_aa: CASSPRGGDSDYGYTF
cdr3_nt: TGTGCCAGCTCACCACGGGGAGGGGATTCTGACTATGGCTACACCTTC
d_call: -
v_call: TRBV18
j_call: TRBJ1-2
clone_size: -

cdr3_aa: CASSWGQGISETQYF
cdr3_nt: TGTGCCAGCAGCTGGGGACAGGGTATATCGGAGACCCAGTACTTC
d_call: TRBD1
v_call: TRBV7-7
j_call: TRBJ2-5
clone_size: -

cdr3_aa: CASSPPLDAASNQPQHF
cdr3_nt: TGTGCCAGCAGCCCGCCCTTGGATGCGGCAAGCAATCAGCCCCAGCATTTT
d_call: -
v_call: TRBV6-2/TRBV6-3
j_call: TRBJ1-5
clone_size: -

cdr3_aa: CASGLSRGGAGELFF
cdr3_nt: TGTGCTAGTGGTCTCTCACGGGGGGGTGCCGGGGAGCTGTTTTTT
d_call: TRBD2
v_call: TRBV12-5
j_call: TRBJ2-2
clone_size: -

cdr3_aa: CASSVAGAGGHNEQFF
cdr3_nt: TGTGCCAGCAGCGTAGCTGGGGCGGGGGGTCACAATGAGCAGTTCTTC
d_call: TRBD2
v_call: TRBV9
j_call: TRBJ2-1
clone_size: -

cdr3_aa: CASSVGLAGETQYF
cdr3_nt: TGTGCCAGCAGCGTAGGACTAGCGGGAGAGACCCAGTACTTC
d_call: TRBD2
v_call: TRBV9
j_call: TRBJ2-5
clone_size: -

cdr3_aa: CASSYSAGNTEAFF
cdr3_nt: TGTGCCAGCAGTTACTCGGCAGGGAACACTGAAGCTTTCTTT
d_call: -
v_call: TRBV6-5
j_call: TRBJ1-1
clone_size: -

cdr3_aa: CASSLHTKPSGNTIYF
cdr3_nt: TGTGCCAGCAGTTTACACACCAAACCCTCTGGAAACACCATATATTTT
d_call: -
v_call: TRBV28
j_call: TRBJ1-3
clone_size: -

cdr3_aa: CASSGEEGRGDTEAFF
cdr3_nt: TGTGCCAGCAGCGGCGAGGAGGGGAGGGGTGACACTGAAGCTTTCTTT
d_call: -
v_call: TRBV9
j_call: TRBJ1-1
clone_size: few

cdr3_aa: CASSLDFGTASYEQYF
cdr3_nt: TGTGCCAGCAGCTTAGATTTTGGGACAGCCTCCTACGAGCAGTACTTC
d_call: TRBD1
v_call: TRBV7-2
j_call: TRBJ2-7
clone_size: -

cdr3_aa: CASSLNLMGGEKLFF
cdr3_nt: TGCGCCAGCAGCTTGAATTTGATGGGGGGTGAAAAACTGTTTTTT
d_call: -
v_call: TRBV5-1
j_call: TRBJ1-4
clone_size: -

cdr3_aa: CASSLPLDRGLRGYQETQYF
cdr3_nt: TGTGCCAGCAGCTTACCCCTGGACAGGGGGCTGCGGGGATACCAAGAGACCCAGTACTTC
d_call: TRBD1
v_call: TRBV7-3
j_call: TRBJ2-5
clone_size: -

cdr3_aa: CASRDRGSTEAFF
cdr3_nt: TGTGCCAGTAGGGACAGGGGGAGCACTGAAGCTTTCTTT
d_call: TRBD1
v_call: TRBV19
j_call: TRBJ1-1
clone_size: -

cdr3_aa: CASSHGGTEQFF
cdr3_nt: TGCGCCAGCAGCCACGGGGGGACTGAGCAGTTCTTC
d_call: TRBD2
v_call: TRBV5-1
j_call: TRBJ2-1
clone_size: -

cdr3_aa: CASGLGQDSGGYTF
cdr3_nt: TGTGCTAGTGGTTTGGGACAGGATTCAGGTGGCTACACCTTC
d_call: -
v_call: TRBV12-5
j_call: TRBJ1-2
clone_size: -

cdr3_aa: CAQGRGTSQPQHF
cdr3_nt: TGTGCCCAGGGGCGCGGAACGAGTCAGCCCCAGCATTTT
d_call: -
v_call: TRBV5-8
j_call: TRBJ1-5
clone_size: -

cdr3_aa: CASSPGQGAIDTQYF
cdr3_nt: TGTGCCAGCAGCCCGGGACAGGGGGCAATAGATACGCAGTATTTT
d_call: TRBD1
v_call: TRBV7-9
j_call: TRBJ2-3
clone_size: -

cdr3_aa: CASSVVQYGNTQYF
cdr3_nt: TGTGCCAGCAGCGTAGTCCAGTACGGGAATACGCAGTATTTT
d_call: -
v_call: TRBV9
j_call: TRBJ2-3
clone_size: -

cdr3_aa: CASSLGFVRAEAFF
cdr3_nt: TGTGCCAGCAGCTTAGGATTCGTACGAGCTGAAGCTTTCTTT
d_call: -
v_call: TRBV7-2
j_call: TRBJ1-1
clone_size: -

cdr3_aa: CASSVGVGGPETQYF
cdr3_nt: TGTGCCAGCAGCGTAGGTGTGGGAGGGCCAGAGACCCAGTACTTC
d_call: TRBD2
v_call: TRBV9
j_call: TRBJ2-5
clone_size: -

cdr3_aa: CATGASGLSVGEQFF
cdr3_nt: TGCGCCACAGGGGCTAGCGGCCTCTCGGTTGGTGAGCAGTTCTTC
d_call: -
v_call: TRBV4-3
j_call: TRBJ2-1
clone_size: -

cdr3_aa: CASSQTGRGDSNTEAFF
cdr3_nt: TGTGCCAGCAGCCAAACCGGGCGGGGGGACTCGAACACTGAAGCTTTCTTT
d_call: -
v_call: TRBV3-1/TRBV3-2
j_call: TRBJ1-1
clone_size: -

cdr3_aa: CASSTGLAGDYTDTQYF
cdr3_nt: TGTGCCAGCAGCACGGGACTAGCGGGAGATTACACAGATACGCAGTATTTT
d_call: TRBD2
v_call: TRBV5-4
j_call: TRBJ2-3
clone_size: once

cdr3_aa: CASSTYSGTSVSYEQYF
cdr3_nt: TGTGCCAGCAGCACATACTCCGGGACTAGCGTTTCCTACGAGCAGTACTTC
d_call: TRBD2
v_call: TRBV14
j_call: TRBJ2-7
clone_size: -

cdr3_aa: CASTARPIGGNQPQHF
cdr3_nt: TGTGCCAGTACAGCCCGTCCAATCGGGGGCAATCAGCCCCAGCATTTT
d_call: -
v_call: TRBV19
j_call: TRBJ1-5
clone_size: few

cdr3_aa: CASRTQGLISREAFF
cdr3_nt: TGTGCCAGCAGGACGCAGGGTCTGATATCGAGGGAAGCTTTCTTT
d_call: -
v_call: TRBV28
j_call: TRBJ1-1
clone_size: -

cdr3_aa: CASSPEAGGHQPQHF
cdr3_nt: TGTGCCAGCAGCCCCGAGGCAGGGGGACATCAGCCCCAGCATTTT
d_call: TRBD1
v_call: TRBV7-2
j_call: TRBJ1-5
clone_size: -

cdr3_aa: CASTTGYNSPLHF
cdr3_nt: TGTGCCAGTACGACAGGGTATAATTCACCCCTCCACTTT
d_call: TRBD1
v_call: TRBV19
j_call: TRBJ1-6
clone_size: -

cdr3_aa: CASSLSGTLNTEAFF
cdr3_nt: TGTGCCAGCAGCTTATCAGGGACTCTGAACACTGAAGCTTTCTTT
d_call: -
v_call: TRBV7-9
j_call: TRBJ1-1
clone_size: -

cdr3_aa: CASSFNRVTQYF
cdr3_nt: TGTGCCAGCAGTTTCAACAGGGTGACCCAGTACTTC
d_call: -
v_call: TRBV6-5
j_call: TRBJ2-5
clone_size: -

cdr3_aa: CASSGVDTYGYTF
cdr3_nt: TGTGCCAGCAGTGGTGTGGACACTTATGGCTACACCTTC
d_call: -
v_call: TRBV12-3/TRBV12-4
j_call: TRBJ1-2
clone_size: -

cdr3_aa: CASSGTGGYYEQYF
cdr3_nt: TGTGCCAGTAGTGGGACAGGGGGCTACTACGAGCAGTACTTC
d_call: TRBD1
v_call: TRBV19
j_call: TRBJ2-7
clone_size: once

cdr3_aa: CASSGENTEAFF
cdr3_nt: TGTGCCAGCAGCGGAGAGAACACTGAAGCTTTCTTT
d_call: -
v_call: TRBV12-3/TRBV12-4
j_call: TRBJ1-1
clone_size: few

cdr3_aa: CASSRTGNYGYTF
cdr3_nt: TGTGCCAGCAGTAGGACAGGGAACTATGGCTACACCTTC
d_call: TRBD1
v_call: TRBV6-5
j_call: TRBJ1-2
clone_size: -

cdr3_aa: CASSPGTSGANVLTF
cdr3_nt: TGTGCCAGCTCACCAGGGACTTCTGGGGCCAACGTCCTGACTTTC
d_call: -
v_call: TRBV18
j_call: TRBJ2-6
clone_size: -

cdr3_aa: CASSMSVRPLAAKNIQYF
cdr3_nt: TGTGCCAGTAGTATGTCCGTAAGGCCGTTAGCAGCCAAAAACATTCAGTACTTC
d_call: -
v_call: TRBV19
j_call: TRBJ2-4
clone_size: once

cdr3_aa: CASSPGLAGLGANEQFF
cdr3_nt: TGTGCCAGCTCACCCGGACTAGCGGGATTAGGAGCCAATGAGCAGTTCTTC
d_call: TRBD2
v_call: TRBV18
j_call: TRBJ2-1
clone_size: -

cdr3_aa: CASSHYARKLTGSITDTQYF
cdr3_nt: TGTGCCAGCAGTCACTATGCCCGTAAATTAACAGGGTCAATCACAGATACGCAGTATTTT
d_call: -
v_call: TRBV27
j_call: TRBJ2-3
clone_size: -